Detailed here is one TCR beta chain. The antigen is undetermined. The sample comes from a study of shared clonotypes between healthy human individuals. Overall study findings and caveats: Large sequencing depth failed to make sorted-subset sequencing complete, rarefaction showed. A reduction in generation probabilities was seen for non-shared clonotypes relative to those shared by all four donors.

The method was immunoSEQ multiplex PCR; TCRdb's version includes in-frame clones alone and lacks a portion of them. The data hold roughly 700,000 clones, with about 74% observed a single time. The V end lost 7 bases, the J end lost 10 bases, and 16 bases lay between the germline ends. Germline values: CDR1 SGHTA, CDR2 FQGNSA. CDR3 length: 13 amino acids. The sample was memory CD4+ T cells sorted from blood. Specified subset: CD45RA-negative fraction. The chain carries TRBV7-2 and TRBJ1-4; D call uncertain. This clonotype originated in a woman under 40 in good health. In DNA, the CDR3 is TGTGCCAGCAACTACCAACATGAGGGAAAACTGTTTTTT. The encoded protein is CASNYQHEGKLFF.